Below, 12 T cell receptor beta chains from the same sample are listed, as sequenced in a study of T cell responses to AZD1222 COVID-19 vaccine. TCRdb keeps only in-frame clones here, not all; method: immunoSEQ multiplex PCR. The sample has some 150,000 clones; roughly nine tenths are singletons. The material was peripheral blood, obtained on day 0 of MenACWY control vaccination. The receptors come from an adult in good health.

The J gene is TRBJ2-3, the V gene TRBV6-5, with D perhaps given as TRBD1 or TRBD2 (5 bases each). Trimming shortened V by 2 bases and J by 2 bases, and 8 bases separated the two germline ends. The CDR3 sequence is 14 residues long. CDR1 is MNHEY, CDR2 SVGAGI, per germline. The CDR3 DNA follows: TGTGCCAGCAGTTACGGGACCACCACAGATACGCAGTATTTT. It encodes CASSYGTTTDTQYF.

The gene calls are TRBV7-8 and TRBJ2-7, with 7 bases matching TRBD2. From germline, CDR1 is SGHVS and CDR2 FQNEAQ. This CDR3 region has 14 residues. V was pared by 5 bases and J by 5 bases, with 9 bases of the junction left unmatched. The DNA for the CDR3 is TGTGCCAGCAGCCCCACTAGCGTTAATAACGAGCAGTACTTC. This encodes CASSPTSVNNEQYF.

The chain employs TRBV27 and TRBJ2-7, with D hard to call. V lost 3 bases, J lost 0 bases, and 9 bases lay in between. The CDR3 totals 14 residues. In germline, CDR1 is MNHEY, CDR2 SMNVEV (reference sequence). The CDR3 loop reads CASSLHQSSYEQYF. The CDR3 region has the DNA TGTGCCAGCAGTTTGCACCAGAGCTCCTACGAGCAGTACTTC.

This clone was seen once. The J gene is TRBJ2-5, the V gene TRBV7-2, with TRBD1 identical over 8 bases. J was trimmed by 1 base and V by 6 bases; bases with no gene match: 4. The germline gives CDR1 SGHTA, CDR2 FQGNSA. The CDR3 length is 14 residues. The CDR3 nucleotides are TGTGCCAGCAGTTACCAGGGGGCCCAAGAGACCCAGTACTTC. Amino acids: CASSYQGAQETQYF.

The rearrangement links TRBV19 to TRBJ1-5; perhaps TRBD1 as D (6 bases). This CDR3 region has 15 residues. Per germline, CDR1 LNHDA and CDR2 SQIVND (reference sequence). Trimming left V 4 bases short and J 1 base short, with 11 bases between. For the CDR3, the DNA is TGTGCCAGTAGTAGGACAGCCCCCAGCAATCAGCCCCAGCATTTT. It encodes CASSRTAPSNQPQHF. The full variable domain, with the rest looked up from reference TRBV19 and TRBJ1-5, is DGGITQSPKYLFRKEGQNVTLSCEQNLNHDAMYWYRQDPGQGLRLIYYSQIVNDFQKGDIAEGYSVSREKKESFPLTVTSAQKNPTAFYLCASSRTAPSNQPQHFGDGTRLSIL.

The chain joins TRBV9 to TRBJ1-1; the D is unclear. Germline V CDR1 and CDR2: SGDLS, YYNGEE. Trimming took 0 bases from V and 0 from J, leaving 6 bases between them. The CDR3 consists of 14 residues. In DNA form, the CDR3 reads TGTGCCAGCAGCGTAGAGGTCATGAACACTGAAGCTTTCTTT. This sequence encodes CASSVEVMNTEAFF. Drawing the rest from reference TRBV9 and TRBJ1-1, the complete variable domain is DSGVTQTPKHLITATGQRVTLRCSPRSGDLSVYWYQQSLDQGLQFLIQYYNGEERAKGNILERFSAQQFPDLHSELNLSSLELGDSALYFCASSVEVMNTEAFFGQGTRLTVV.

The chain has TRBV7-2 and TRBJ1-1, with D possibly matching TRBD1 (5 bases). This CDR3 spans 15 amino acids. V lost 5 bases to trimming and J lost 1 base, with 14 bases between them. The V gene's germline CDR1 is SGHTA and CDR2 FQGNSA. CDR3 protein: CASSPPGAANTEAFF. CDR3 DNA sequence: TGTGCCAGCAGCCCCCCCGGGGCAGCGAACACTGAAGCTTTCTTT.

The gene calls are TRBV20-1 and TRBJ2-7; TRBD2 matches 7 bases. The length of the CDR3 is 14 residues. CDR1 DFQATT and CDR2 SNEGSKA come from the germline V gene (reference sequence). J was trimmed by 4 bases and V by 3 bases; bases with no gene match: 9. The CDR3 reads CSASSAVGGYEQYF. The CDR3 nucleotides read TGCAGTGCTAGTAGTGCCGTGGGGGGGTACGAGCAGTACTTC.

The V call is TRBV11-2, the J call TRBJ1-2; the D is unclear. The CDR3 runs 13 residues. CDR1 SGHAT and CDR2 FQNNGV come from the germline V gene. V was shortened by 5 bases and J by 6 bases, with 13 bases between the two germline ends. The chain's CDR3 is CASSRLDWDGYTF. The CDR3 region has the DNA TGTGCCAGCAGCCGACTCGATTGGGATGGCTACACCTTC.

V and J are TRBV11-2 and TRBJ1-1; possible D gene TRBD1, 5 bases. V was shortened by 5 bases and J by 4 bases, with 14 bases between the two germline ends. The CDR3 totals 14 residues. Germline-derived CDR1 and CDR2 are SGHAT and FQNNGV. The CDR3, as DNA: TGTGCCAGCAGCCTAAACTTGGGGGGCACTGAAGCTTTCTTT. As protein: CASSLNLGGTEAFF.

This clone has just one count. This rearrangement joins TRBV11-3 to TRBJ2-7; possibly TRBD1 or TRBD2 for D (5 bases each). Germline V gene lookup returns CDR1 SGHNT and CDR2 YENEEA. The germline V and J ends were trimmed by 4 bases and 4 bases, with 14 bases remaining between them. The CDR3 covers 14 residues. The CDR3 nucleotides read TGTGCCAGCAGCTCGGCAGGGAGCCAGTACGAGCAGTACTTC. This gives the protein CASSSAGSQYEQYF.

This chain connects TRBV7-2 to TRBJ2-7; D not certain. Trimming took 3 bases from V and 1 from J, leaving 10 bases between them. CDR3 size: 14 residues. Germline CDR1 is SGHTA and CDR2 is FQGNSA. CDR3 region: CASSLGTGSYEQYF. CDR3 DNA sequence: TGTGCCAGCAGCTTGGGAACCGGGTCCTACGAGCAGTACTTC.